The TCR beta chain under discussion was sequenced for a study of identical twins. MiXCR, run by TCRdb on the 5' RACE reads, gives a single entry per CDR3 protein. Of roughly 720,000 distinct CDR3 sequences in the sample, around a sixth were seen once. The CDR3 consists of 14 residues. The germline V gene encodes CDR1 SGDLS and CDR2 YYNGEE. Trimming stripped 0 bases from V and 4 bases from J, with 9 bases between. These data were also filed under a second study, of T cells expressing NK-cell markers. That study reports: Clones of NKG2C+ T cells that had expanded were of unclear HCMV specificity.

The source of this sequence is a woman between 18 and 29 years old in good health. This rearrangement joins TRBV9 to TRBJ2-3; D is perhaps TRBD1 or TRBD2 (5 bases each). Sequenced sample: PBMCs. CDR3 protein: CASSVDGAPDTQYF. The CDR3 coding sequence is TGTGCCAGCAGCGTAGACGGGGCCCCAGATACGCAGTATTTT.